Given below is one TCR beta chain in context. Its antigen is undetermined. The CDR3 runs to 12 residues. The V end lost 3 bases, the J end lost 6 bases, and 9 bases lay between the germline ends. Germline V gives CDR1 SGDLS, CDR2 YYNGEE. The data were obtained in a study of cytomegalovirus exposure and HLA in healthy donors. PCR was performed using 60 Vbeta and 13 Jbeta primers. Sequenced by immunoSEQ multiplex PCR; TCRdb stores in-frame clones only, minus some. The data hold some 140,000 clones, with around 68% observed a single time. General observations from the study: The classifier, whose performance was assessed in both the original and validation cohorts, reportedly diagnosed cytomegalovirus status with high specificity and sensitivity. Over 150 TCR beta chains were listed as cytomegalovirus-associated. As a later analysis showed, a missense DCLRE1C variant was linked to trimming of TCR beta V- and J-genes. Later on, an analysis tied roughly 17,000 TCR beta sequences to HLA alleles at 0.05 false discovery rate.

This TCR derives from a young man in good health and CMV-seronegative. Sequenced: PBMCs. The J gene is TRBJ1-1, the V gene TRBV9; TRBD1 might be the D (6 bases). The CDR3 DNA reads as TGTGCCAGCAGCGACAGGGACCCTGAAGCTTTCTTT. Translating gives CASSDRDPEAFF.